A selection of T cell receptor beta chains follows, all from one sample in a study of cytomegalovirus exposure and HLA in healthy donors. Sequencing was performed with immunoSEQ multiplex PCR; in TCRdb, only in-frame clones are kept and a portion is missing. The table includes 50,000 to 80,000 clones, roughly 89% detected once. Material for sequencing was PBMCs. The origin of the receptors is a woman aged 18-35 years in good health and CMV-seronegative. CDR3s include the opening cysteine and the closing phenylalanine or tryptophan. Each record gives: V gene, D gene, J gene, clone size, CDR3 protein, CDR3 DNA. A D gene is named only where the DNA matches it firmly. The size of a clone is reported for some rows only, either as once, few or many, or as a class for expanded clones.

V: TRBV4-2; D: -; J: TRBJ2-2; size: -; CDR3: CASSQVDTGELFF; DNA: TGTGCCAGCAGCCAAGTAGACACCGGGGAGCTGTTTTTT
V: TRBV9; D: TRBD2; J: TRBJ2-3; size: -; CDR3: CASSVTGTSGGAGTDTQYF; DNA: TGTGCCAGCAGCGTAACCGGGACTAGCGGGGGGGCCGGCACAGATACGCAGTATTTT
V: TRBV27; D: -; J: TRBJ2-7; size: once; CDR3: CASSLLAQEVSYEQYF; DNA: TGTGCCAGCAGTTTATTAGCCCAAGAGGTCTCCTACGAGCAGTACTTC
V: TRBV19; D: -; J: TRBJ1-5; size: -; CDR3: CASSRPGSNQPQHF; DNA: TGTGCCAGTAGTAGGCCAGGTAGCAATCAGCCCCAGCATTTT
V: TRBV6-1; D: TRBD2; J: TRBJ2-2; size: -; CDR3: CASSALAGGDTGELFF; DNA: TGTGCCAGCAGTGCCCTAGCGGGAGGGGACACCGGGGAGCTGTTTTTT
V: TRBV10-3; D: TRBD1; J: TRBJ2-1; size: -; CDR3: CAISGQGFEGNEQFF; DNA: TGTGCCATCAGCGGACAGGGTTTTGAGGGCAATGAGCAGTTCTTC
V: TRBV11-1; D: -; J: TRBJ2-7; size: few; CDR3: CASSLAWSEQYF; DNA: TGTGCCAGCAGCTTAGCGTGGAGTGAGCAGTACTTC
V: TRBV7-9; D: TRBD1; J: TRBJ2-7; size: -; CDR3: CASSLGSWGQVISYEQYF; DNA: TGTGCCAGCAGCTTGGGAAGCTGGGGACAGGTAATCTCCTACGAGCAGTACTTC
V: TRBV15; D: -; J: TRBJ1-2; size: -; CDR3: CATSSRKRLGGYTF; DNA: TGTGCCACCAGCAGCCGAAAGAGGCTCGGGGGCTACACCTTC
V: TRBV4-1; D: -; J: TRBJ1-1; size: -; CDR3: CASSHTTGTPNTEAFF; DNA: TGCGCCAGCAGCCACACCACCGGGACACCGAACACTGAAGCTTTCTTT
V: TRBV29-1; D: -; J: TRBJ1-4; size: -; CDR3: CSAGFSNEKLFF; DNA: TGCAGCGCAGGGTTCTCGAATGAAAAACTGTTTTTT
V: TRBV28; D: TRBD1; J: TRBJ1-2; size: -; CDR3: CASTAGTDGYTF; DNA: TGTGCCAGCACCGCCGGGACAGACGGCTACACCTTC
V: TRBV30; D: -; J: TRBJ1-1; size: -; CDR3: CAWSSVWPRVPEAFF; DNA: TGTGCCTGGAGCAGTGTATGGCCCAGGGTACCTGAAGCTTTCTTT
V: TRBV29-1; D: TRBD1; J: TRBJ2-2; size: -; CDR3: CSARRQGRTGELFF; DNA: TGCAGCGCTAGGAGACAGGGTAGAACCGGGGAGCTGTTTTTT
V: TRBV7-8; D: TRBD2; J: TRBJ2-5; size: -; CDR3: CASSEYRLAGEETQYF; DNA: TGTGCCAGCAGCGAATACAGACTAGCGGGGGAAGAGACCCAGTACTTC